This T cell receptor (beta chain) was obtained from a study of T cells in localized non-small cell lung cancer. Repertoires were generated with immunoSEQ multiplex PCR, while TCRdb's copy carries only in-frame clones and drops some. The repertoire has about 53,000 clones, 65% to 85% of them found once; the top ten carry about a sixth. Notes on this clone: Its antigen is undetermined.

The germline gives CDR1 SNHLY, CDR2 FYNNEI. V shed 0 bases and J 5 bases; nucleotides not matched to a gene: 2. The CDR3 has 16 amino acids. Notes on the study in general: Only one tumor region was sequenced, so heterogeneity remains possible. Elevated blood T cell density was associated with longer overall survival. Appearances in adjacent lung were noted for a median approximately 61 of the top 100 tumor clones. The highest T cell clonality was in uninvolved adjacent lung, above tumor.

This receptor was obtained from a man aged 35-69 years with stage III lung adenocarcinoma. The J gene is TRBJ2-1, the V gene TRBV2; 12 bases align to TRBD2. The sequenced sample was peripheral blood mononuclear cells, obtained before any cancer treatment. CDR3 sequence (DNA): TGTGCCAGCAGTGAAGCGCCTAGCGGGGGGGACAATGAGCAGTTCTTC. It translates to CASSEAPSGGDNEQFF.